This TCR beta chain was retrieved from a study of T cell repertoires in cytomegalovirus infection. Whole-study context: CMV infection together with matching HLA type was indicated by public TCR beta signatures. The study, taken as a whole, reports: Adding up the frequency of public TCR beta families identified people who carried CMV plus the relevant HLA. HLA-C-restricted CMV-specific TCR beta clonotypes prevailed in the ex vivo response.

A note on this clonotype: Its target is unknown.

One entry per CDR3 protein results from TCRdb running MiXCR on the reads. Among some 160,000 distinct CDR3 sequences listed, roughly 15% were seen once. V was cut by 1 base and J by 4 bases, with 14 bases left in between. Germline V CDR1 and CDR2: SEHNR, FQNEAQ (reference sequence). The CDR3 covers 16 residues. Sequenced sample: CD8+ T cells from PBMCs. V is TRBV7-9 and J is TRBJ2-1, with D possibly TRBD2 on 5 matching bases. This sequence was found in a human donor in good health (CMV status not recorded). Some clones in this sample may be carry-over from other donors' samples. In nucleotides, the CDR3 is TGTGCCAGCAGCTTAGGTGATCGCGGGCCATACAATGAGCAGTTCTTC. Protein product: CASSLGDRGPYNEQFF.